Below, 22 T cell receptor beta chains from the same sample are listed, as sequenced in a study of radiotherapy plus CTLA-4 blockade in lung cancer. Libraries were prepared by immunoSEQ multiplex PCR; TCRdb keeps only in-frame clonotypes and omits some of them. The sample lists roughly 110,000 clones, approximately 81% occurring once. The material was peripheral blood, obtained from a patient treated with radiotherapy plus ipilimumab. The receptors come from a human donor with non-small cell lung cancer that progressed on radiotherapy plus ipilimumab. Some clones in this sample may be carry-over from other donors' samples.

The chain joins TRBV29-1 to TRBJ1-1; maybe TRBD1 (6 bases). Germline-derived CDR1 and CDR2 are SQVTM and ANQGSEA. Trimming took 6 bases from V and 3 from J, leaving 17 bases between them. The CDR3 consists of 14 residues. CDR3 sequence (DNA): TGCAGCGTCTCCCCGTCAGGGGCCGACACTGAAGCTTTCTTT. Translated, it gives CSVSPSGADTEAFF.

This chain uses TRBV14 with TRBJ2-5, with a possible D match to TRBD2 (6 bases). The end of the DNA fits TRBJ2-7 better, so the J call may be wrong. There are 12 residues in the CDR3. From germline, CDR1 is SGHDN and CDR2 FVKESK. The CDR3 loop reads CASGQGGHEQYF. In nucleotides, the CDR3 is TGTGCCAGCGGGCAGGGAGGCCACGAGCAGTACTTC.

CDR3 in DNA: TGTGCCAGCAGCAAAGCGCTCACAGTGATGGGACAGCTGTCACCCCTCCACTTT. It yields the protein CASSKALTVMGQLSPLHF. The rearrangement links TRBV21-1 to TRBJ1-6; the table's D call, TRBD1, was not checked against the DNA. TRBV21-1 is a documented pseudogene. The CDR3 has 18 residues.

V and J are TRBV13 and TRBJ1-1; D is possibly TRBD1 (6 bases). This CDR3 is 15 amino acids long. V lost 4 bases and J 0 bases, leaving 12 bases between the germline ends. Germline CDR1 PRHDT, CDR2 FYEKMQ (reference sequence). The CDR3 region has the DNA TGTGCCAGCAGCTATCGGACAGAACTGAACACTGAAGCTTTCTTT. This sequence encodes CASSYRTELNTEAFF.

The chain joins TRBV30 to TRBJ1-5; no firm D call. V was cut by 1 base and J by 5 bases, with 9 bases left in between. The CDR3 is made up of 13 amino acids. CDR1 and CDR2 (germline): GTSNPN, SVGIG (reference sequence). The CDR3 spells CAWSGGNDQPQHF. The CDR3 coding sequence is TGTGCCTGGAGTGGAGGGAATGATCAGCCCCAGCATTTT.

V gene TRBV5-6 combines with J gene TRBJ1-5; TRBD1 matches 9 bases. The CDR3 runs 19 residues. V shed 3 bases, J shed 4 bases, and the junction held 17 bases outside the gene matches. In germline, CDR1 is SGHDT, CDR2 YYEEEE. CDR3 residues: CASSSSGTGFSIGNQPQHF. In DNA, the CDR3 is TGTGCCAGCAGCTCCTCCGGGACAGGGTTCTCAATTGGGAATCAGCCCCAGCATTTT.

This chain links TRBV7-8 with TRBJ2-1; 9 bases align to TRBD1. Germline V gene sequence: CDR1 SGHVS, CDR2 FQNEAQ. The CDR3 is 16 residues long. Trimming at V came to 1 base and at J to 8 bases, leaving 9 bases not matched to a gene. In nucleotides, the CDR3 is TGTGCCAGCAGCTTAGAGCGGGACAGGGATACGTATGAGCAGTTCTTC. Its translation: CASSLERDRDTYEQFF. The full variable domain, in which reference TRBV7-8 and TRBJ2-1 provide the parts outside the CDR3, is GAGVSQSPRYKVAKRGQDVALRCDPISGHVSLFWYQQALGQGPEFLTYFQNEAQLDKSGLPSDRFFAERPEGSVSTLKIQRTQQEDSAVYLCASSLERDRDTYEQFFGPGTRLTVL.

The J gene is TRBJ1-2, the V gene TRBV6-1, with 8 bases that match TRBD1. CDR3 size: 14 residues. Germline V gene data show CDR1 as MNHNS and CDR2 as SASEGT. J gave up 7 bases and V 7 bases, and 11 bases lay outside the gene matches. CDR3 coding DNA: TGTGCCAGCACCCTAGGACAGGGCTGGGCTGGCTACACCTTC. It translates to CASTLGQGWAGYTF.

The rearrangement joins TRBV18 to TRBJ2-5; the D is unclear. The length of the CDR3 is 14 residues. The V end lost 3 bases, the J end lost 5 bases, and 13 bases lay between the germline ends. Germline V gene lookup returns CDR1 KGHSH and CDR2 LQKENI. CDR3 sequence: CASSPYGQEETQYF. The DNA of the CDR3 is TGTGCCAGCTCACCGTACGGGCAGGAGGAGACCCAGTACTTC.

A note on this clone: A junction boundary mismatches the germline segment, possibly from a read error. The genes are TRBV20-1 and TRBJ1-2, with 9 bases that match TRBD1. CDR3 length: 8 amino acids. Germline-derived CDR1 and CDR2 are DFQATT and SNEGSKA (reference sequence). The CDR3 DNA reads TGCAGTGGGCGGGACAGGGAATTC. Translating gives CSGRDREF.

This chain links TRBV19 with TRBJ1-5; TRBD1 matches at 8 bases. Unmatched junction bases numbered 9, after V lost 7 bases and J lost 4 bases. The CDR3 spans 15 residues. Germline values: CDR1 LNHDA, CDR2 SQIVND (reference sequence). The CDR3 DNA follows: TGTGCCAGTATGCTTCAGGGGGCAAGAAATCAGCCCCAGCATTTT. This translates into CASMLQGARNQPQHF.

The chain carries TRBV6-1 and TRBJ1-6; 9 bases line up with TRBD1. The V and J ends lost 7 bases and 10 bases, in that order; junction bases with no gene match: 8. The CDR3 has 14 amino acids. The germline CDR1 and CDR2 sequences are MNHNS and SASEGT. The CDR3 region has the DNA TGTGCCAGCACGAGACAGGGGGGATTCTCACCCCTCCACTTT. This sequence encodes CASTRQGGFSPLHF.

This clone was seen a single time. The rearrangement links TRBV4-3 to TRBJ2-1; 9 nucleotides align to TRBD2. Per germline, CDR1 LGHNA and CDR2 YSLEER. This CDR3 is 15 amino acids long. V lost 3 bases and J lost 7; bases outside the gene matches: 7. The chain's CDR3 is CASSQAGGPGNEQFF. The CDR3, as DNA: TGCGCCAGCAGCCAGGCGGGGGGGCCGGGTAATGAGCAGTTCTTC.

The V gene is TRBV4-3, the J gene TRBJ2-2; 7 bases line up with TRBD2. J lost 3 bases, V lost 0 bases, and 4 bases had no gene match. The CDR3 has 16 residues. Germline CDR1 and CDR2: LGHNA and YSLEER. Written as DNA, the CDR3 is TGCGCCAGCAGCCAAGAGGGACTACCTTACACCGGGGAGCTGTTTTTT. Its translation is CASSQEGLPYTGELFF.

The chain links TRBV7-2 to TRBJ2-7; TRBD1 matches 8 bases. This CDR3 has 16 amino acids. Germline CDR1 and CDR2: SGHTA and FQGNSA. With 5 bases clipped from V and 0 bases from J, the junction kept 9 bases outside the gene matches. CDR3: CASSPGTGSPSYEQYF. The CDR3 coding sequence is TGTGCCAGCAGCCCGGGGACAGGCTCGCCCTCCTACGAGCAGTACTTC.

Remarks on this clone: Other DNA sequences in the same sample also yield this CDR3. V and J are TRBV5-3 and TRBJ2-7, with 9 bases identical to TRBD2. TRBV5-3 falls under the ORF class, with uncertain function. Trimming took 4 bases from V and 1 from J; bases not matched to a gene: 3. The CDR3 sequence is 14 residues long. The DNA for the CDR3 is TGTGCCAGAAGCCCGGCGGGGGGGTCCTACGAGCAGTACTTC. It is translated as CARSPAGGSYEQYF.

This chain links TRBV28 with TRBJ1-2; possibly TRBD1 for D (6 bases). V was shortened by 2 bases and J by 4 bases, with 14 bases between the two germline ends. The V gene's germline CDR1 is MDHEN and CDR2 SYDVKM. The CDR3 has 15 residues. CDR3 sequence (DNA): TGTGCCAGCAGTTTAAGTACAGGGTGGCTCTATGGCTACACCTTC. Amino acids: CASSLSTGWLYGYTF.

Here the CDR3 reads CASSPGTGGYGYTF. In DNA, the CDR3 is TGTGCCAGCTCACCAGGGACAGGGGGATATGGCTACACCTTC. The chain uses TRBV18 and TRBJ1-2; 11 bases are shared with TRBD1. CDR1 is KGHSH and CDR2 is LQKENI in the germline V gene. Unmatched junction bases numbered 1, after V lost 2 bases and J lost 5 bases. The CDR3 length is 14 residues.

V is TRBV11-2 and J is TRBJ2-5; D tentatively fits TRBD1 or TRBD2 (5 bases each). V shed 3 bases and J shed 1 base, with 9 bases lying between them. CDR1 and CDR2 (germline): SGHAT, FQNNGV. The CDR3 spans 14 residues. The CDR3: CASSFRGVQETQYF. The DNA for the CDR3 is TGTGCCAGCAGCTTTCGGGGCGTCCAAGAGACCCAGTACTTC.

The rearrangement joins TRBV29-1 to TRBJ2-3, with 9 bases that match TRBD2. There are 14 residues in the CDR3. The V and J ends lost 3 bases and 6 bases, in that order; junction bases with no gene match: 7. The germline V gene encodes CDR1 SQVTM and CDR2 ANQGSEA. CDR3: CSVEPGLAMDTQYF. As DNA, the CDR3 is TGCAGCGTTGAGCCGGGACTAGCTATGGATACGCAGTATTTT.

The V and J genes are TRBV7-9 and TRBJ2-1, with D unclear. The V gene lost 4 bases and the J gene lost 3 bases, with 1 base spanning the gap. Germline CDR1 SEHNR, CDR2 FQNEAQ (reference sequence). The length of the CDR3 is 11 residues. Here the CDR3 reads CASSYYNEQFF. DNA for the CDR3: TGTGCCAGCAGCTACTACAATGAGCAGTTCTTC.

The V call is TRBV7-9, the J call TRBJ1-4; D remains unclear. Germline CDR1 is SEHNR and CDR2 is FQNEAQ (reference sequence). V was clipped by 5 bases and J by 5 bases, with 9 bases between them. The CDR3 has 13 amino acids. The chain's CDR3 is CASSHGGNEKLFF. CDR3 in DNA: TGTGCCAGCAGCCATGGAGGGAATGAAAAACTGTTTTTT.